Following are 30 T cell receptor beta chains from one sample sequenced in a study of T cells in Graves' hyperthyroidism and ophthalmopathy. Amplification yielded TCR beta CDR3 regions, with RNA transcripts as the source. In the first-round RT-PCR of the TCR CDR3, the HTBI primer set was used. MiXCR was run by TCRdb on the multiplex PCR reads, yielding one entry per CDR3 protein. This sample has fewer than 550,000 distinct CDR3 sequences, with 15% to 17% found just once. Source material: blood. The receptors originated from a woman under 30 with Graves' hyperthyroidism.

The sample holds many counts of this clonotype. This chain links TRBV28 with TRBJ1-2; 7 bases match TRBD1. The germline gives CDR1 MDHEN, CDR2 SYDVKM. CDR3 size: 13 residues. The junction had 2 bases not matched to a gene; V was cut back by 5 bases and J by 2 bases. CDR3 nucleotide sequence: TGTGCCAGCAGTACACAGGGGAACTATGGCTACACCTTC. Protein product: CASSTQGNYGYTF.

There are many counts of this clonotype. The J gene is TRBJ2-7, the V gene TRBV6-6; tentatively, D is TRBD1 or TRBD2 (6 bases each). The germline V and J ends were trimmed by 2 bases and 0 bases, with 14 bases remaining between them. The CDR3 runs 16 residues. Germline CDR1 and CDR2: MNHNY and SVGAGI (reference sequence). CDR3 residues: CASSYNGGKNSYEQYF. In DNA, the CDR3 is TGTGCCAGCAGTTACAACGGGGGCAAAAACTCCTACGAGCAGTACTTC.

CDR3 in amino acids: CASIPLGGPHAGELFF. The DNA for the CDR3 is TGTGCCAGCATCCCGTTAGGGGGGCCACACGCCGGGGAGCTGTTTTTT. This chain joins TRBV25-1 and TRBJ2-2; tentatively, D is TRBD1 or TRBD2 (6 bases each). V lost 7 bases to trimming and J lost 6 bases, with 21 bases between them. Germline CDR1 is MGHDK and CDR2 is SYGVNS. CDR3 length equals 16 residues.

V gene TRBV5-1 combines with J gene TRBJ2-7; D possibly corresponds to TRBD1 (5 bases). The germline V gene has CDR1 SGHRS and CDR2 YFSETQ. There are 15 residues in the CDR3. Trimming removed 3 bases at V and 3 bases at J, with 16 bases between. The CDR3 nucleotides read TGCGCCAGCAGCTGGCAGGGAAGTGCTTTCTACGAGCAGTACTTC. The encoded protein is CASSWQGSAFYEQYF.

This clonotype was observed at least ten times. This chain joins TRBV13 and TRBJ2-3; D remains ambiguous. The CDR3 runs to 14 residues. The germline V gene encodes CDR1 PRHDT and CDR2 FYEKMQ (reference sequence). Deletions cut 5 bases from V and 2 bases from J, with 11 bases between. Written as DNA, the CDR3 is TGTGCCAGCAGCCCGGGTCGGCTCACAGATACGCAGTATTTT. It is translated as CASSPGRLTDTQYF.

This clonotype was seen at least ten times. The gene calls are TRBV9 and TRBJ2-7; 13 bases align to TRBD2. V dropped 3 bases and J dropped 6; count of bases not matched to a gene: 12. Germline CDR1 reads SGDLS; CDR2 reads YYNGEE. The CDR3 covers 17 residues. CDR3 sequence reads: CASSGREGLAGYLEQYF. As DNA, the CDR3 is TGTGCCAGCAGCGGTAGAGAGGGACTAGCGGGATACCTCGAGCAGTACTTC.

This clonotype was picked up many times. This chain joins TRBV7-2 and TRBJ2-5, with D hard to call. V was trimmed by 5 bases and J by 2 bases, leaving 15 bases between them. This CDR3 contains 15 residues. In germline, CDR1 is SGHTA, CDR2 FQGNSA. The chain's CDR3 is CASSLLTLTQETQYF. The DNA of the CDR3 is TGTGCCAGCAGCCTTCTCACGTTGACACAAGAGACCCAGTACTTC. Combining the CDR3 with reference TRBV7-2 and TRBJ2-5 gives the whole variable domain GAGVSQSPSNKVTEKGKDVELRCDPISGHTALYWYRQSLGQGLEFLIYFQGNSAPDKSGLPSDRFSAERTGGSVSTLTIQRTQQEDSAVYLCASSLLTLTQETQYFGPGTRLLVL.

This clonotype was counted at least ten times. The CDR3 is CSAGTGVMGNTEAFF. The CDR3 DNA reads TGCAGCGCCGGGACAGGGGTTATGGGGAACACTGAAGCTTTCTTT. This rearrangement joins TRBV29-1 to TRBJ1-1; TRBD1 aligns across 10 bases. The CDR3 is made up of 15 amino acids. Germline CDR1 SQVTM, CDR2 ANQGSEA. J was trimmed by 1 base and V by 7 bases; bases with no gene match: 9. Based on the CDR3 plus reference TRBV29-1 and TRBJ1-1, the full variable domain is SAVISQKPSRDICQRGTSLTIQCQVDSQVTMMFWYRQQPGQSLTLIATANQGSEATYESGFVIDKFPISRPNLTFSTLTVSNMSPEDSSIYLCSAGTGVMGNTEAFFGQGTRLTVV.

This clonotype was seen repeatedly, ten times or more. V usage is TRBV9 and J usage is TRBJ2-7; 12 bases match TRBD2. With V trimmed by 7 bases and J by 3 bases, 8 bases remained unmatched. Germline V lookup: CDR1 SGDLS, CDR2 YYNGEE. The CDR3 contains 15 residues. The CDR3 loop is CASSRTSGIYYEQYF. CDR3 nucleotide sequence: TGTGCCAGCTCCCGGACTAGCGGGATCTACTACGAGCAGTACTTC.

This clonotype was recorded at least ten times. The chain recombines TRBV12-3 or TRBV12-4 with TRBJ2-2; 10 positions match TRBD1. V shed 4 bases and J 0 bases; nucleotides not matched to a gene: 8. The CDR3 consists of 18 residues. CDR3 loop: CASSSRTGGVTNTGELFF. In DNA form, the CDR3 reads TGTGCCAGCAGTTCAAGGACAGGGGGAGTAACGAACACCGGGGAGCTGTTTTTT.

This clonotype occurred many times. The rearrangement uses TRBV7-2 and TRBJ2-3, with 7 bases lining up with TRBD1. J lost 5 bases, V lost 5 bases, and 16 bases had no gene match. Germline V gives CDR1 SGHTA, CDR2 FQGNSA. The CDR3 sequence is 17 residues long. The CDR3 spells CASSPRQGPSVGDTQYF. DNA of the CDR3: TGTGCCAGCAGCCCCCGACAGGGTCCGTCAGTGGGAGATACGCAGTATTTT.

The sample holds a few counts of this clonotype. V is TRBV9 and J is TRBJ1-3; D unclear. The V gene's germline CDR1 is SGDLS and CDR2 YYNGEE. The CDR3 runs 16 residues. V shed 0 bases and J shed 0 bases, with 10 bases lying between them. The CDR3 DNA follows: TGTGCCAGCAGCGTAGCAACCGGGTTCTCTGGAAACACCATATATTTT. Protein: CASSVATGFSGNTIYF.

This chain uses TRBV14 with TRBJ1-6; TRBD1 matches 7 bases. The CDR3 spans 14 residues. V gave up 5 bases and J gave up 9 bases; unmatched junction bases: 7. Looked up from germline, CDR1 is SGHDN and CDR2 is FVKESK. CDR3 sequence (DNA): TGTGCCAGCAGCAAAACGACAGGGACTTCACCCCTCCACTTT. This gives the protein CASSKTTGTSPLHF.

This clonotype was recorded at least ten times. V usage is TRBV18 and J usage is TRBJ2-7; no clear D. The CDR3 is made up of 15 amino acids. V dropped 2 bases and J dropped 3 bases, with 14 bases sitting between them. Germline V lookup: CDR1 KGHSH, CDR2 LQKENI. In DNA form, the CDR3 reads TGTGCCAGCTCACCAGAGGCAGCGAGATTCTACGAGCAGTACTTC. It is translated as CASSPEAARFYEQYF. Full variable domain (missing parts from reference TRBV18 and TRBJ2-7): NAGVMQNPRHLVRRRGQEARLRCSPMKGHSHVYWYRQLPEEGLKFMVYLQKENIIDESGMPKERFSAEFPKEGPSILRIQQVVRGDSAAYFCASSPEAARFYEQYFGPGTRLTVT.

This clonotype occurred many times. The CDR3 spells CASSLTLAYEQYF. In nucleotides, the CDR3 is TGTGCCAGCAGCTTAACTCTAGCCTACGAGCAGTACTTC. V and J are TRBV7-2 and TRBJ2-7; D unclear. This CDR3 is 13 amino acids long. Germline CDR1 SGHTA, CDR2 FQGNSA. Trimming cost V 2 bases and J 2 bases, with 7 bases left between them. The complete variable domain, with remaining parts taken from reference TRBV7-2 and TRBJ2-7, reads GAGVSQSPSNKVTEKGKDVELRCDPISGHTALYWYRQSLGQGLEFLIYFQGNSAPDKSGLPSDRFSAERTGGSVSTLTIQRTQQEDSAVYLCASSLTLAYEQYFGPGTRLTVT.

This clonotype was detected many times. The chain joins TRBV2 to TRBJ2-7, with D perhaps matching TRBD2 (5 bases). V lost 5 bases and J lost 0, with 14 bases in between. The length of the CDR3 is 15 residues. Germline lookup yields CDR1 SNHLY and CDR2 FYNNEI. This CDR3 is CASSPTRSSSYEQYF. CDR3 DNA: TGTGCCAGCAGTCCTACTAGGAGCAGCTCCTACGAGCAGTACTTC.

This clonotype was counted at least ten times. The CDR3 DNA follows: TGTGCCAGCAGTTACAACTCGCAGCACAATGAGCAGTTCTTC. Encoded protein: CASSYNSQHNEQFF. This rearrangement joins TRBV6-5 to TRBJ2-1; D ambiguous. Between the trimmed V and J ends, which lost 2 bases and 5 bases, there was a span of 10 bases. The CDR3 sequence is 14 residues long. Germline loops: CDR1 MNHEY, CDR2 SVGAGI.

The CDR3 DNA follows: TGTGCCAGCAGTTCTCCGGGCATGGGGTACGAGCAGTACTTC. Its protein is CASSSPGMGYEQYF. V and J are TRBV27 and TRBJ2-7; D call uncertain. Looked up from germline, CDR1 is MNHEY and CDR2 is SMNVEV (reference sequence). This CDR3 is built from 14 residues. V gave up 4 bases and J gave up 4 bases, with 14 bases separating them.

V and J are TRBV5-1 and TRBJ2-2; D possibly uses TRBD1 or TRBD2 (5 bases each). The V and J ends lost 3 bases and 1 base respectively, with 19 bases between them. This CDR3 has 18 amino acids. Looked up from germline, CDR1 is SGHRS and CDR2 is YFSETQ. DNA of the CDR3: TGCGCCAGCAGCTGTAACGTTATGGGGGTCGGGAACACCGGGGAGCTGTTTTTT. It encodes CASSCNVMGVGNTGELFF.

The V and J genes are TRBV7-2 and TRBJ2-2; 9 bases line up with TRBD1. Germline CDR1 SGHTA, CDR2 FQGNSA. The CDR3 is 15 residues long. V was clipped by 5 bases and J by 5 bases; unmatched bases: 6. The CDR3 DNA reads TGTGCCAGCAGCCCAGGGGGGACAGGGACCGGGGAGCTGTTTTTT. Residues: CASSPGGTGTGELFF.

This clonotype showed up many times. This chain joins TRBV28 and TRBJ1-1; 9 nucleotides align to TRBD1. Germline-derived CDR1 and CDR2 are MDHEN and SYDVKM. The length of the CDR3 is 16 residues. The V segment lost 5 bases and the J segment 1 base; nucleotides outside the gene matches: 8. The CDR3 DNA follows: TGTGCCAGCAGTGACTTACAGGGGGCTCGGAACACTGAAGCTTTCTTT. This codes for CASSDLQGARNTEAFF.

V is TRBV12-3 or TRBV12-4 and J is TRBJ2-1; the match to TRBD1 covers 7 bases. The V segment lost 5 bases and the J segment 4 bases; nucleotides outside the gene matches: 14. The CDR3 consists of 17 residues. The CDR3 region has the DNA TGTGCCAGCAGTCCGACCTTTGGGACAGAGACGTACAATGAGCAGTTCTTC. Translation gives CASSPTFGTETYNEQFF.

At least ten counts were recorded for this clonotype. V usage is TRBV6-2 or TRBV6-3 and J usage is TRBJ2-5, with TRBD2 matching 8 bases. The CDR3 runs 16 residues. Per the germline V gene, CDR1 is MNHEY and CDR2 is SVGEGT. V lost 4 bases to trimming and J lost 5 bases; unmatched junction nucleotides: 12. The CDR3 DNA is TGTGCCAGCAGTTTCCCCCCCGGGGGGGGGACGGAGACCCAGTACTTC. Translating gives CASSFPPGGGTETQYF.

This clonotype was picked up many times. The chain is built from TRBV12-3 or TRBV12-4 and TRBJ2-7; D perhaps matches TRBD1 (6 bases). This CDR3 has 14 residues. Trimming shortened V by 6 bases and J by 7 bases, and 19 bases separated the two germline ends. Here the CDR3 reads CASRPGTSWGEQYF. The CDR3 DNA reads as TGTGCCAGCAGGCCCGGGACATCCTGGGGGGAGCAGTACTTC.

This clonotype was seen at least ten times. The gene calls are TRBV11-1 and TRBJ1-2, with D hard to call. V lost 2 bases to trimming and J lost 0 bases, with 19 bases between them. Germline V gives CDR1 SGHAT, CDR2 FQDESV (reference sequence). CDR3 length equals 18 residues. CDR3 residues: CASSLKDRMGGPNYGYTF. CDR3 nucleotides: TGTGCCAGCAGCTTAAAGGATCGGATGGGAGGGCCTAACTATGGCTACACCTTC.

The chain is built from TRBV19 and TRBJ1-5; TRBD1 might be the D (5 bases). The CDR3 length is 16 residues. Per germline, CDR1 LNHDA and CDR2 SQIVND (reference sequence). The ends were cut back, 2 bases at V and 3 bases at J, with 14 bases in the middle. CDR3 coding DNA: TGTGCCAGTAGTATAAGGGTCAGGGCTCCCAATCAGCCCCAGCATTTT. Protein product: CASSIRVRAPNQPQHF.

Concerning this clonotype itself: This may be a read error: a much more frequent sequence differs by one nucleotide. The V gene is TRBV20-1, the J gene TRBJ2-7, with D maybe TRBD1 (6 bases). The CDR3 is 16 amino acids. Germline V gene sequence: CDR1 DFQATT, CDR2 SNEGSKA (reference sequence). V was cut by 4 bases and J by 0 bases, with 19 bases left in between. CDR3 bases: TGCAGTGCTAAACTTTCAGGGGCCCAGAGCTCCTACGAGCAGTACTTC. Translation gives CSAKLSGAQSSYEQYF.

Ten or more counts support this clonotype. The chain combines TRBV2 with TRBJ1-6, with TRBD1 matching over 10 bases. The germline V gene encodes CDR1 SNHLY and CDR2 FYNNEI. V dropped 4 bases and J dropped 7; count of bases not matched to a gene: 7. The CDR3 loop spans 16 amino acids. The CDR3 loop reads CASSGLTGGANSPLHF. The CDR3 DNA reads as TGTGCCAGCAGTGGCCTGACAGGGGGCGCAAATTCACCCCTCCACTTT.

This rearrangement joins TRBV11-2 to TRBJ2-1; 14 bases align to TRBD2. Per the germline V gene, CDR1 is SGHAT and CDR2 is FQNNGV. This CDR3 region has 16 residues. The V and J ends lost 5 bases and 7 bases, in that order; junction bases with no gene match: 7. CDR3 amino acids: CASSRRLAGGPNEQFF. The CDR3 DNA sequence: TGTGCCAGCAGCCGGCGACTAGCGGGGGGGCCAAATGAGCAGTTCTTC.

This clonotype has a handful of counts. This chain joins TRBV10-2 and TRBJ2-5, with 14 bases matching TRBD2. The CDR3 consists of 17 residues. The V gene's germline CDR1 is WSHSY and CDR2 SAAADI. V lost 8 bases, J lost 5 bases, and 13 bases stayed unmatched. CDR3 DNA: TGCGCCAGCCGTCACATCCGACTAGCGGGGGGGATGGAGACCCAGTACTTC. It is translated as CASRHIRLAGGMETQYF.